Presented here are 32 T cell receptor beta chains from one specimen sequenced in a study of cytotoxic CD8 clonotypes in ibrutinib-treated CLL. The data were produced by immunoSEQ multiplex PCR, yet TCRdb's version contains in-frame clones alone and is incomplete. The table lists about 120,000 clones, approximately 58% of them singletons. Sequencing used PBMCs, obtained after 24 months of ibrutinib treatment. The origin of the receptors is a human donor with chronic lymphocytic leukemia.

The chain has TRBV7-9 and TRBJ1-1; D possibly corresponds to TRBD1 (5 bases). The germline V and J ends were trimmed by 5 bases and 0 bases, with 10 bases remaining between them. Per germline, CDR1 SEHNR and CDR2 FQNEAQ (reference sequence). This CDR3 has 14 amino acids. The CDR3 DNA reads TGTGCCAGCAGCCCCCAGGGCATGAACACTGAAGCTTTCTTT. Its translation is CASSPQGMNTEAFF.

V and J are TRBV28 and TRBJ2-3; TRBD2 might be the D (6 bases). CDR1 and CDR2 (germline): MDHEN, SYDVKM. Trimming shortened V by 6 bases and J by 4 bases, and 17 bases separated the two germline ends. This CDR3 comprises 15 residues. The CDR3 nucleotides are TGTGCCAGCAGCTACGTCGGAGGGTTTGCAGATACGCAGTATTTT. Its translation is CASSYVGGFADTQYF.

The CDR3 loop is CASSPPGGQVNSGGRYEQYF. The CDR3 bases are TGTGCCAGCTCACCACCGGGAGGACAGGTAAATAGCGGGGGGAGGTACGAGCAGTACTTC. The J gene is TRBJ2-7, the V gene TRBV18; 10 nucleotides agree with TRBD2. The CDR3 contains 20 residues. V dropped 0 bases and J dropped 4; count of bases not matched to a gene: 18. The germline V gene encodes CDR1 KGHSH and CDR2 LQKENI.

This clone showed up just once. The CDR3 is CASSDRQGYGETQYF. The CDR3 coding sequence is TGTGCCAGCAGTGACCGACAGGGGTATGGAGAGACCCAGTACTTC. The chain carries TRBV25-1 and TRBJ2-5, with 8 bases identical to TRBD1. Trimming cost V 3 bases and J 4 bases; bases outside gene matches: 7. CDR1 and CDR2 from the germline V gene are MGHDK and SYGVNS. CDR3 size: 15 residues.

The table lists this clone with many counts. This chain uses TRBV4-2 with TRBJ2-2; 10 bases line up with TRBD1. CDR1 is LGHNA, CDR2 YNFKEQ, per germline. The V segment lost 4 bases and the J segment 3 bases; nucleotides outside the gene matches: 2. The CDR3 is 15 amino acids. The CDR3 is CASSLGTGDTGELFF. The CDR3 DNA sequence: TGTGCCAGCAGCCTCGGGACAGGGGACACCGGGGAGCTGTTTTTT.

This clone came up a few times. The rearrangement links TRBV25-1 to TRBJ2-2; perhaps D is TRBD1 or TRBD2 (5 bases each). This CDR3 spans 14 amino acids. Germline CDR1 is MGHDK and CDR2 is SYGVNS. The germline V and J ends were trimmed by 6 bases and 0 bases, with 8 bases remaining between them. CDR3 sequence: CASSGTANTGELFF. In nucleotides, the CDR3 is TGTGCCAGCAGCGGGACCGCGAACACCGGGGAGCTGTTTTTT.

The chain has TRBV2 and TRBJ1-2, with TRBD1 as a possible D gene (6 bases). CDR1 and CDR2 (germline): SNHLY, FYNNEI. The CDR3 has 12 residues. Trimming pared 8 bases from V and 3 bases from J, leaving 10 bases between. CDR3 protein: CASSAGDYGYTF. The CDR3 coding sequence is TGTGCCAGCTCAGCAGGGGACTATGGCTACACCTTC.

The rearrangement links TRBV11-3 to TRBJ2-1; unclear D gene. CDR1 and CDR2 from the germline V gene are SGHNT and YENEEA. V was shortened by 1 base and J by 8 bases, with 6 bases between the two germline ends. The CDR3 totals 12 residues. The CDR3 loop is CASSLVNDEQFF. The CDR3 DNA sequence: TGTGCCAGCAGCTTAGTTAACGATGAGCAGTTCTTC.

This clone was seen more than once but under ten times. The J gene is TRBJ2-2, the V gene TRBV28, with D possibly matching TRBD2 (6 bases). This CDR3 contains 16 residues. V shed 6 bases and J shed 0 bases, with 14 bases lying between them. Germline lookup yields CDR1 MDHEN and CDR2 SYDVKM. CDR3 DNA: TGTGCCAGCAGCTTTTACGGGACTCCGAACACCGGGGAGCTGTTTTTT. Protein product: CASSFYGTPNTGELFF.

CDR3 amino acids: CASSAQAGGSTEAFF. The CDR3 bases are TGTGCCAGCTCCGCCCAGGCAGGGGGATCCACTGAAGCTTTCTTT. The chain joins TRBV6-4 to TRBJ1-1, with TRBD1 identical over 7 bases. Unmatched junction bases numbered 13, after V lost 8 bases and J lost 4 bases. Germline values: CDR1 MRHNA, CDR2 SNTAGT. This CDR3 has 15 residues.

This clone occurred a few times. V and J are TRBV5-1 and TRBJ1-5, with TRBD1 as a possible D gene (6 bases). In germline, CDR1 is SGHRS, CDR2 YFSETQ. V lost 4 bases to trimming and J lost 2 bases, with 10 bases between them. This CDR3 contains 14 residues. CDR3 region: CASSTEGGNQPQHF. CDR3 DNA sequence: TGCGCCAGCAGCACAGAGGGGGGCAATCAGCCCCAGCATTTT.

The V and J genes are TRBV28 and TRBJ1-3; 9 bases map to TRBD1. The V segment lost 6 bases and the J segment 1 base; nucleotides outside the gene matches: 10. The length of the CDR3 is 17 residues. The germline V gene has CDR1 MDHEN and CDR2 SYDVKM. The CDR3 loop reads CASSSQGGQGSGNTIYF. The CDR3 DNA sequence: TGTGCCAGCAGCTCCCAGGGGGGACAGGGATCTGGAAACACCATATATTTT.

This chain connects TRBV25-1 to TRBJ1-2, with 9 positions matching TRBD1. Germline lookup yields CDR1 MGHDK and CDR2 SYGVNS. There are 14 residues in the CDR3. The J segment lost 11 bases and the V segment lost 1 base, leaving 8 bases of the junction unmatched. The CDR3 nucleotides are TGTGCCAGCAGTGAATCGGGGACAGGGTTAAAATACACCTTC. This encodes CASSESGTGLKYTF.

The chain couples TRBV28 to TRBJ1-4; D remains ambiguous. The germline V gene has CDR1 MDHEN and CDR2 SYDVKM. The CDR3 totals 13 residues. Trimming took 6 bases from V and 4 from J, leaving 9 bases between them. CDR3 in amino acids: CASRTTINEKLFF. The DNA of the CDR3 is TGTGCCAGCAGGACCACGATTAATGAAAAACTGTTTTTT.

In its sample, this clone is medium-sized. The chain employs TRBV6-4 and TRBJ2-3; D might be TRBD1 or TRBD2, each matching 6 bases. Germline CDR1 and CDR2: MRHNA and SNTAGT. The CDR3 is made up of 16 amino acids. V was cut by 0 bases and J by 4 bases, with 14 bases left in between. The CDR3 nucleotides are TGTGCCAGCAGTGACTCGATGAGGGGGGAGTCAGATACGCAGTATTTT. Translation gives CASSDSMRGESDTQYF.

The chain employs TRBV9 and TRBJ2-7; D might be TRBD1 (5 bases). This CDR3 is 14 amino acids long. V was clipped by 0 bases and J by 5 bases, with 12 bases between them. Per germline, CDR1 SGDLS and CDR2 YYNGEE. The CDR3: CASSVGETEDEQYF. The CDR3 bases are TGTGCCAGCAGCGTAGGAGAGACAGAAGACGAGCAGTACTTC.

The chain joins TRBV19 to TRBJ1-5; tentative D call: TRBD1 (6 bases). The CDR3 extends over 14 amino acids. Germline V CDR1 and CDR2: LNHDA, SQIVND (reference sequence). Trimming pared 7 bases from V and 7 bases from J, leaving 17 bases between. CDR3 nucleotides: TGTGCCAGTAATACAGGGATCACCAACCAGCCCCAGCATTTT. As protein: CASNTGITNQPQHF.

This CDR3 is CASSPPRTSSYEQYF. CDR3 bases: TGTGCCAGCAGCCCCCCCAGGACGAGCTCCTACGAGCAGTACTTC. J is TRBJ2-7 and V is TRBV11-1; no reliable D call. The CDR3 length is 15 residues. Germline CDR1 and CDR2: SGHAT and FQDESV (reference sequence). V lost 5 bases to trimming and J lost 0 bases, with 14 bases between them.

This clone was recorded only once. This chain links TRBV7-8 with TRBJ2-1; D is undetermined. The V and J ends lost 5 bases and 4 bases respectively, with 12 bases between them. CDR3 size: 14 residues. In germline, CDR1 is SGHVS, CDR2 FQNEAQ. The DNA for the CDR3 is TGTGCCAGCAGCCCGCGGACCGGATACAATGAGCAGTTCTTC. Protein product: CASSPRTGYNEQFF.

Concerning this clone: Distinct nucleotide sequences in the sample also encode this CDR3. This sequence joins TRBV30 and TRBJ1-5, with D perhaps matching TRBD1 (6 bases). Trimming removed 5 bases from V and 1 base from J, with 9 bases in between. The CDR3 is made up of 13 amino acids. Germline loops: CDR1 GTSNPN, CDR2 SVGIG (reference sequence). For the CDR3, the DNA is TGTGCCTGGGATACAGGGAGCAATCAGCCCCAGCATTTT. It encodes CAWDTGSNQPQHF.

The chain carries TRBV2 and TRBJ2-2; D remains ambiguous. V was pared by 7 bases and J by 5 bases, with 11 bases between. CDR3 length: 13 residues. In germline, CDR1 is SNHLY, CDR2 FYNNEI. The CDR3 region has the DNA TGTGCCAGCACTGCGACTCCTACCGGGGAGCTGTTTTTT. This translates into CASTATPTGELFF.

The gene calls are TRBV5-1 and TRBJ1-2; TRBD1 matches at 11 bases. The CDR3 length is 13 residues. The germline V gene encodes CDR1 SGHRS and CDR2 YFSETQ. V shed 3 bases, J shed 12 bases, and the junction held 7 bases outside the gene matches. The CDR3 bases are TGCGCCAGCAGCTCCCGGACAGGGGGCCTTAACACCTTC. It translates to CASSSRTGGLNTF.

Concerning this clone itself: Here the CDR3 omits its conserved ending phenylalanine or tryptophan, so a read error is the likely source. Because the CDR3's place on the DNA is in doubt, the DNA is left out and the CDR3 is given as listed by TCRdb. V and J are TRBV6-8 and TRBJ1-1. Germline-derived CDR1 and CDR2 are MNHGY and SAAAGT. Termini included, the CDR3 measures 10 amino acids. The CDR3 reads CASKFAGDGV.

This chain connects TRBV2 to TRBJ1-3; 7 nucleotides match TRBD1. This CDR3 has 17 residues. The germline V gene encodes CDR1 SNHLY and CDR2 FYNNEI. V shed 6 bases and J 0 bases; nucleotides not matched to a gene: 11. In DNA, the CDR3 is TGTGCCAGCAGCGCCCCGACAGGGCGCCTCTCTGGAAACACCATATATTTT. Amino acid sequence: CASSAPTGRLSGNTIYF.

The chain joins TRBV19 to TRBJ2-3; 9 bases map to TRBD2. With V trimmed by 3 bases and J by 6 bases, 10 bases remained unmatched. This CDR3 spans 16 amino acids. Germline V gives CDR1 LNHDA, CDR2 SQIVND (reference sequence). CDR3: CASSMMSGGQDDTQYF. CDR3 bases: TGTGCCAGTAGTATGATGAGCGGGGGGCAGGACGATACGCAGTATTTT. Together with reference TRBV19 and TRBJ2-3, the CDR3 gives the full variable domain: DGGITQSPKYLFRKEGQNVTLSCEQNLNHDAMYWYRQDPGQGLRLIYYSQIVNDFQKGDIAEGYSVSREKKESFPLTVTSAQKNPTAFYLCASSMMSGGQDDTQYFGPGTRLTVL.

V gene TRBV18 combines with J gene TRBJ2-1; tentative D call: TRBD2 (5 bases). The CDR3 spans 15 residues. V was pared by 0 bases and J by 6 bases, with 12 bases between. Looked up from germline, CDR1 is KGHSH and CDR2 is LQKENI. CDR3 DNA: TGTGCCAGCTCACCACCCGGACCCGAGGGCAATGAGCAGTTCTTC. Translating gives CASSPPGPEGNEQFF. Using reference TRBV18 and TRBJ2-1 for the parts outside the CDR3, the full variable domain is NAGVMQNPRHLVRRRGQEARLRCSPMKGHSHVYWYRQLPEEGLKFMVYLQKENIIDESGMPKERFSAEFPKEGPSILRIQQVVRGDSAAYFCASSPPGPEGNEQFFGPGTRLTVL.

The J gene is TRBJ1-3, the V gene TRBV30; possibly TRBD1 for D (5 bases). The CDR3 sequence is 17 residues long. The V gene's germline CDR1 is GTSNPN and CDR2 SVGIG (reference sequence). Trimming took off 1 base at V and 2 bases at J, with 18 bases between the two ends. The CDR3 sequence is CAWSAPHGRGAGNTIYF. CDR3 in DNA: TGTGCCTGGAGTGCCCCCCATGGAAGGGGAGCTGGAAACACCATATATTTT.

As DNA, the CDR3 is TGTGCCAGCAGCTGGGGCCAAGAGACCCAGTACTTC. Protein product: CASSWGQETQYF. V gene TRBV5-4 combines with J gene TRBJ2-5, with D uncertain. CDR1 and CDR2 (germline): SGHNT, YYREEE (reference sequence). Trimming removed 3 bases from V and 1 base from J, with 4 bases in between. The CDR3 length is 12 residues.

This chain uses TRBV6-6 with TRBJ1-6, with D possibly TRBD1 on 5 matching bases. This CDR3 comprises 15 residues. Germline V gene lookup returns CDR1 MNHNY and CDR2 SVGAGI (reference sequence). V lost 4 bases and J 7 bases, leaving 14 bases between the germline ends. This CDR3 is CASSFRGGDNSPLHF. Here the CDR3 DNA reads TGTGCCAGCAGTTTCCGGGGGGGGGACAATTCACCCCTCCACTTT.

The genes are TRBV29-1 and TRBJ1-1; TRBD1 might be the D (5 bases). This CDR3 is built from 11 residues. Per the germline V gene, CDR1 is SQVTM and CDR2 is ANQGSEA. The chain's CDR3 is CGTTGTEKAFF. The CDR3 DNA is TGCGGCACAACCGGGACGGAGAAAGCTTTCTTT.

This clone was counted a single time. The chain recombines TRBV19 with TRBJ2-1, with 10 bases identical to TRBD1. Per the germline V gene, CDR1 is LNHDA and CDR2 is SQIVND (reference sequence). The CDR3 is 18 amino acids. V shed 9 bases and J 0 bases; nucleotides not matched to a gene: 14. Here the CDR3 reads CARKRTGGLLSSYNEQFF. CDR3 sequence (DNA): TGTGCCAGGAAGAGGACAGGGGGGCTTTTGAGCTCCTACAATGAGCAGTTCTTC.

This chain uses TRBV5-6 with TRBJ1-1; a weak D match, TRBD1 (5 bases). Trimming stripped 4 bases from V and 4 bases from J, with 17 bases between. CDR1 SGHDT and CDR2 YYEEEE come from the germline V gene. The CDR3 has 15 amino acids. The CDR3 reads CASSPQHQRGTEAFF. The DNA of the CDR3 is TGTGCCAGCAGCCCCCAACACCAAAGGGGCACTGAAGCTTTCTTT.